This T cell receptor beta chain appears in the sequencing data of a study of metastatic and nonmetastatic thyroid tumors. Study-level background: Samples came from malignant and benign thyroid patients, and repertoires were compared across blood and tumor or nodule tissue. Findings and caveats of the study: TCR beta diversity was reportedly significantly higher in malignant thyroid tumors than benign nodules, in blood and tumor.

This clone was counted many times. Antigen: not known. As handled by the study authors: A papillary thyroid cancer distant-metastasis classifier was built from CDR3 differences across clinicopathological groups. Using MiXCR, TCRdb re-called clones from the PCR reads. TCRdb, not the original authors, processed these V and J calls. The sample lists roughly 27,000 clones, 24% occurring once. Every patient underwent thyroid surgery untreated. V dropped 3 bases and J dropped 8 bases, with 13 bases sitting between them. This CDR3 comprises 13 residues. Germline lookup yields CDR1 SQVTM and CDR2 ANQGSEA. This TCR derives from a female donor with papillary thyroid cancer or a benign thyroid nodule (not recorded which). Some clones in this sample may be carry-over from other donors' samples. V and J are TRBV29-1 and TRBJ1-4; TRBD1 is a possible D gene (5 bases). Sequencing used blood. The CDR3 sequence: CSVDGPGNEKLFF. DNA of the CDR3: TGCAGCGTTGACGGACCAGGGAACGAAAAACTGTTTTTT.